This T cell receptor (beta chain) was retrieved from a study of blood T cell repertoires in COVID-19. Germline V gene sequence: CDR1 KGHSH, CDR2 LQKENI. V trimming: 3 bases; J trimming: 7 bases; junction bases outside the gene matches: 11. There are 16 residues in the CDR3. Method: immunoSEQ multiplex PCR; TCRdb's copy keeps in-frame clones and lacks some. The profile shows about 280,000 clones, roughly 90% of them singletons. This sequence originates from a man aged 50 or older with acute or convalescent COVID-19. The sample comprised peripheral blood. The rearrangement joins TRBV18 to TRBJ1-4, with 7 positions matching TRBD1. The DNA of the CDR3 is TGTGCCAGCTCACCGAGGGACAGCTCTTCGGGTGAAAAACTGTTTTTT. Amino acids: CASSPRDSSSGEKLFF.